The text below deals with one T cell receptor (beta chain). Trimming at V came to 6 bases and at J to 1 base, leaving 18 bases not matched to a gene. The germline CDR1 and CDR2 sequences are LNHDA and SQIVND (reference sequence). This CDR3 has 19 amino acids. Reverse transcription of 0.5 to 1 ug RNA was performed with random hexamers. TCRdb analysed the immunoSEQ multiplex PCR reads with MiXCR anew, one entry per CDR3 protein. The table lists around 270,000 distinct CDR3 sequences, 75% to 85% of them singletons. This entry belongs to a study of CD8 T cells in Susac syndrome. The sequence was collected from a human donor with multiple sclerosis. The sample was CD8+ T cells from PBMCs. The rearrangement links TRBV19 to TRBJ1-1, with 9 bases aligning to TRBD1. CDR3 in amino acids: CASSPLVGTGSSPNTEAFF. The DNA for the CDR3 is TGTGCCAGTAGCCCGCTGGTCGGGACAGGGAGCTCCCCGAACACTGAAGCTTTCTTT.